These 24 T cell receptor beta chains were all obtained from the same sample, sequenced in a study of blood T cell repertoires in COVID-19. Some clones are missing from TCRdb's copy, which holds only in-frame ones; the method was immunoSEQ multiplex PCR. The top ten clones hold about a sixth of a sample with over 200,000 clones, approximately 90% of them seen once. The sample was PBMCs or T cells enriched from blood (not recorded which). The receptors come from a man younger than 30 who had recovered from COVID-19.

The chain employs TRBV18 and TRBJ1-2; TRBD1 is a possible D gene (6 bases). CDR1 and CDR2 (germline): KGHSH, LQKENI. The CDR3 extends over 14 amino acids. The V end lost 3 bases, the J end lost 2 bases, and 10 bases lay between the germline ends. CDR3 in DNA: TGTGCCAGCTCACCGGGGGCGGGCAACTATGGCTACACCTTC. It yields the protein CASSPGAGNYGYTF.

The chain employs TRBV5-6 and TRBJ2-2, with TRBD1 as a possible D gene (5 bases). V lost 1 base and J lost 5, with 15 bases in between. The V gene's germline CDR1 is SGHDT and CDR2 YYEEEE. This CDR3 has 16 amino acids. Here the CDR3 reads CASSLKGVRRTGELFF. The CDR3, as DNA: TGTGCCAGCAGCTTGAAAGGGGTAAGACGGACCGGGGAGCTGTTTTTT.

This clone was counted a single time. The rearrangement links TRBV11-2 to TRBJ2-2; no reliable D call. The germline CDR1 and CDR2 sequences are SGHAT and FQNNGV. This CDR3 has 15 residues. V was trimmed by 1 base and J by 0 bases, leaving 6 bases between them. Here the CDR3 DNA reads TGTGCCAGCAGCTTAGTCGTCGCGAACACCGGGGAGCTGTTTTTT. Its protein product is CASSLVVANTGELFF. Full variable domain (missing parts from reference TRBV11-2 and TRBJ2-2): EAGVAQSPRYKIIEKRQSVAFWCNPISGHATLYWYQQILGQGPKLLIQFQNNGVVDDSQLPKDRFSAERLKGVDSTLKIQPAKLEDSAVYLCASSLVVANTGELFFGEGSRLTVL.

The chain carries TRBV19 and TRBJ1-5; TRBD1 is a possible D gene (5 bases). The V end was cut by 10 bases, the J end by 0 bases, with 22 bases between. The germline gives CDR1 LNHDA, CDR2 SQIVND (reference sequence). CDR3 length equals 17 residues. CDR3 nucleotides: TGTGCCACTAAAGGCGGGGGGTCAATGCCTAGCAATCAGCCCCAGCATTTT. Translated: CATKGGGSMPSNQPQHF.

The chain links TRBV19 to TRBJ1-2, with 7 positions matching TRBD1. The CDR3 covers 14 residues. V gave up 5 bases and J gave up 3 bases; unmatched junction bases: 6. CDR1 and CDR2 from the germline V gene are LNHDA and SQIVND (reference sequence). The CDR3 loop is CASSVGDRYYGYTF. In nucleotides, the CDR3 is TGTGCCAGTAGTGTAGGGGACAGATACTATGGCTACACCTTC.

This chain uses TRBV7-8 with TRBJ1-4, with D tentatively TRBD1 (6 bases). Germline values: CDR1 SGHVS, CDR2 FQNEAQ. The CDR3 loop spans 15 amino acids. The germline V and J ends were trimmed by 5 bases and 5 bases, with 15 bases remaining between them. Here the CDR3 DNA reads TGTGCCAGCAGCCCGGTGGACAGCCAAAATGAAAAACTGTTTTTT. This sequence encodes CASSPVDSQNEKLFF.

This clone was seen once. V and J are TRBV4-1 and TRBJ2-7; TRBD2 matches at 10 bases. The CDR3 is 17 amino acids. Trimming at V came to 4 bases and at J to 2 bases, leaving 11 bases not matched to a gene. CDR1 MGHRA and CDR2 YSYEKL come from the germline V gene. This chain's CDR3 is CASSRSGVAGGAYEQYF. The CDR3, as DNA: TGCGCCAGCAGCCGGTCAGGGGTAGCGGGGGGAGCCTACGAGCAGTACTTC.

Only one count was recorded for this clone. The chain employs TRBV18 and TRBJ2-5; TRBD1 is a possible D gene (6 bases). In germline, CDR1 is KGHSH, CDR2 LQKENI. The CDR3 is 16 amino acids. With 5 bases removed from V and 5 bases from J, the gap between germline ends came to 21 bases. CDR3 in amino acids: CASSKLPGTPTETQYF. CDR3 coding DNA: TGTGCCAGCTCAAAGCTACCCGGGACACCAACGGAGACCCAGTACTTC.

This clone was counted once. The V gene is TRBV3-1 (or the pseudogene TRBV3-2), the J gene TRBJ1-2; D unresolved. Germline CDR1 is LGHDT and CDR2 is YNNKEL (reference sequence). The CDR3 has 15 residues. The V end lost 4 bases, the J end lost 7 bases, and 19 bases lay between the germline ends. The CDR3 DNA is TGTGCCAGCAGCCCACCCTGGGAGGGTTGGGCTGGCTACACCTTC. Translation gives CASSPPWEGWAGYTF.

The rearrangement joins TRBV12-5 to TRBJ2-1; 7 bases match TRBD1. The V gene end was trimmed by 4 bases and the J gene end by 8 bases; junction bases not matched to a gene: 8. Germline CDR1 is LGHNT and CDR2 is FRNRAP. The CDR3 spans 14 residues. In DNA form, the CDR3 reads TGTGCTAGTGGTTCGACAGGGTTCAAGGATGAGCAGTTCTTC. It specifies CASGSTGFKDEQFF.

V usage is TRBV28 and J usage is TRBJ2-4; 10 bases match TRBD1. This CDR3 spans 15 amino acids. J gave up 6 bases and V 6 bases, and 8 bases lay outside the gene matches. Germline V gene data show CDR1 as MDHEN and CDR2 as SYDVKM. CDR3 DNA: TGTGCCAGCAGCTCTTCCTGGACAGGGGGAAACATTCAGTACTTC. It yields the protein CASSSSWTGGNIQYF.

As regards this clone: The same CDR3 arises from other DNA sequences in this sample as well. The chain couples TRBV27 to TRBJ2-7; the match to TRBD2 covers 8 bases. From germline, CDR1 is MNHEY and CDR2 SMNVEV (reference sequence). V was pared by 3 bases and J by 2 bases, with 0 bases of the junction left unmatched. The CDR3 spans 13 residues. CDR3 DNA sequence: TGTGCCAGCAGTTTGACTAGCGCCTACGAGCAGTACTTC. Translating it yields CASSLTSAYEQYF.

The chain employs TRBV2 and TRBJ2-1; D unclear. Per the germline V gene, CDR1 is SNHLY and CDR2 is FYNNEI. V was shortened by 1 base and J by 7 bases, with 11 bases between the two germline ends. This CDR3 is 14 amino acids long. CDR3 in amino acids: CASSEGPGPNEQFF. The CDR3 nucleotides are TGTGCCAGCAGTGAAGGACCAGGCCCTAATGAGCAGTTCTTC. Looking up the rest from reference TRBV2 and TRBJ2-1 gives the full variable domain: EPEVTQTPSHQVTQMGQEVILRCVPISNHLYFYWYRQILGQKVEFLVSFYNNEISEKSEIFDDQFSVERPDGSNFTLKIRSTKLEDSAMYFCASSEGPGPNEQFFGPGTRLTVL.

The rearrangement joins TRBV5-1 to TRBJ2-5, with TRBD2 matching over 8 bases. CDR1 SGHRS and CDR2 YFSETQ come from the germline V gene. This CDR3 spans 15 amino acids. The J segment lost 5 bases and the V segment lost 4 bases, leaving 10 bases of the junction unmatched. The CDR3 nucleotides read TGCGCCAGCAGCGCCATGGCGGGGGGAGAGGAGACCCAGTACTTC. Translating it yields CASSAMAGGEETQYF. Full variable domain (outside the CDR3, taken from reference TRBV5-1 and TRBJ2-5): KAGVTQTPRYLIKTRGQQVTLSCSPISGHRSVSWYQQTPGQGLQFLFEYFSETQRNKGNFPGRFSGRQFSNSRSEMNVSTLELGDSALYLCASSAMAGGEETQYFGPGTRLLVL.

The V gene is TRBV11-2, the J gene TRBJ2-7; TRBD2 matches at 8 bases. V lost 5 bases and J lost 3; bases outside the gene matches: 6. This CDR3 contains 14 residues. Looked up from germline, CDR1 is SGHAT and CDR2 is FQNNGV. DNA for the CDR3: TGTGCCAGCAGCCCGGGACTAGGCCTCTACGAGCAGTACTTC. Residues: CASSPGLGLYEQYF.

The rearrangement links TRBV10-2 to TRBJ1-2; 8 positions match TRBD1. The CDR3 runs 15 residues. CDR1 and CDR2 from the germline V gene are WSHSY and SAAADI. J lost 3 bases, V lost 4 bases, and 7 bases had no gene match. CDR3 residues: CASSGQGSSHYGYTF. Here the CDR3 DNA reads TGCGCCAGCAGTGGACAGGGGTCGTCCCACTATGGCTACACCTTC.

V gene TRBV30 combines with J gene TRBJ1-4; D is ambiguous. The CDR3 has 14 amino acids. V was trimmed by 1 base and J by 5 bases, leaving 11 bases between them. Germline V CDR1 and CDR2: GTSNPN, SVGIG (reference sequence). CDR3 in amino acids: CAWSDTWRNEKLFF. The CDR3 coding sequence is TGTGCCTGGAGTGATACCTGGAGGAATGAAAAACTGTTTTTT.

This clone was seen just once. This chain uses TRBV12-5 with TRBJ1-1; 7 bases align to TRBD1. The germline CDR1 and CDR2 sequences are LGHNT and FRNRAP. J gave up 7 bases and V 2 bases, and 16 bases lay outside the gene matches. The CDR3 runs to 17 residues. CDR3 protein: CASGLYLGKQGRGEAFF. The CDR3 DNA reads TGTGCTAGTGGTTTGTACTTAGGGAAACAGGGGAGAGGTGAAGCTTTCTTT.

This chain links TRBV9 with TRBJ2-1; TRBD2 might be the D (6 bases). Germline V gene sequence: CDR1 SGDLS, CDR2 YYNGEE. V lost 0 bases and J 1 base, leaving 11 bases between the germline ends. This CDR3 contains 16 residues. CDR3 residues: CASSVGISGSYNEQFF. The CDR3 nucleotides read TGTGCCAGCAGCGTAGGGATTAGCGGATCCTACAATGAGCAGTTCTTC.

Here the CDR3 reads CASSAGQNNQPQHF. The CDR3 DNA reads as TGTGCCAGCAGTGCGGGTCAAAACAATCAGCCCCAGCATTTT. V usage is TRBV2 and J usage is TRBJ1-5; D gene unclear. The CDR3 contains 14 residues. Trimming stripped 4 bases from V and 3 bases from J, with 10 bases between. The germline gives CDR1 SNHLY, CDR2 FYNNEI.

V is TRBV12-3 or TRBV12-4 and J is TRBJ1-1; no definite D call. V was pared by 1 base and J by 2 bases, with 5 bases between. The CDR3 is 13 amino acids. DNA for the CDR3: TGTGCCAGCAGTTTAGTGGCCAACACTGAAGCTTTCTTT. Amino acid sequence: CASSLVANTEAFF.

The chain is built from TRBV2 and TRBJ1-4; TRBD1 matches 8 bases. The CDR3 is 14 amino acids. V was pared by 5 bases and J by 6 bases, with 5 bases of the junction left unmatched. CDR1 and CDR2 from the germline V gene are SNHLY and FYNNEI. The CDR3, as DNA: TGTGCCAGCAGTCCGGGACAGGCAGATGAAAAACTGTTTTTT. This gives the protein CASSPGQADEKLFF. The full variable domain, its missing parts supplied by reference TRBV2 and TRBJ1-4, is EPEVTQTPSHQVTQMGQEVILRCVPISNHLYFYWYRQILGQKVEFLVSFYNNEISEKSEIFDDQFSVERPDGSNFTLKIRSTKLEDSAMYFCASSPGQADEKLFFGSGTQLSVL.

The chain has TRBV28 and TRBJ1-4, with TRBD1 identical over 9 bases. The CDR3 length is 18 residues. With 5 bases clipped from V and 6 bases from J, the junction kept 16 bases outside the gene matches. Germline lookup yields CDR1 MDHEN and CDR2 SYDVKM. CDR3 sequence: CASSGHGDRVLSYEKLFF. Here the CDR3 DNA reads TGTGCCAGCAGTGGACACGGGGACAGGGTCCTTTCATATGAAAAACTGTTTTTT.

The V and J genes are TRBV20-1 and TRBJ2-7; no reliable D call. V was shortened by 2 bases and J by 6 bases, with 8 bases between the two germline ends. The CDR3 totals 11 residues. From germline, CDR1 is DFQATT and CDR2 SNEGSKA (reference sequence). The CDR3 loop reads CSARQEGEQYF. DNA of the CDR3: TGCAGTGCTAGACAGGAAGGCGAGCAGTACTTC.